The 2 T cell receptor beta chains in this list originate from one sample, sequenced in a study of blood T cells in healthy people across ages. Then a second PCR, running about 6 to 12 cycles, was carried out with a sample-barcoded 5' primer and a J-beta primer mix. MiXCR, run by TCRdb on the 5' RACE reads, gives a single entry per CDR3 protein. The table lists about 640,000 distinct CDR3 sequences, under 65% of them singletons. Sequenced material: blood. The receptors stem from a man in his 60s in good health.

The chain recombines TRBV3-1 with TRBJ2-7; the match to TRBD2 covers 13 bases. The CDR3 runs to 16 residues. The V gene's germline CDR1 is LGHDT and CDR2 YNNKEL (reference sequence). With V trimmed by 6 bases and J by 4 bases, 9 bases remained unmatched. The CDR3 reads CASSGTSGDPIYEQYF. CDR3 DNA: TGTGCCAGCAGTGGGACTAGCGGGGACCCGATATACGAGCAGTACTTC.

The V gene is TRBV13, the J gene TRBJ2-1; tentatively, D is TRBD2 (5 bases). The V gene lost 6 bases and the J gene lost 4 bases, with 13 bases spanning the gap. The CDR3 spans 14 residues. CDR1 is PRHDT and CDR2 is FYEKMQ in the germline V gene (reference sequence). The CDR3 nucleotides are TGTGCCAGCAGGTTGGTGGGCGGGTACAATGAGCAGTTCTTC. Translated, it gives CASRLVGGYNEQFF.